This T cell receptor beta chain was retrieved from a study of CXCR3-negative and CXCR3-positive naive CD8 T cells. As concerns this clonotype: Its antigen is unidentified.

UMI-labeled 5' RACE yielded the TRB cDNA libraries. TCRdb reprocessed the 5' RACE reads, keeping one entry per CDR3 protein, no DNA. Its clone listing holds 100,000 or so distinct CDR3 sequences. The length of the CDR3 is 11 residues. From germline, CDR1 is DFQATT and CDR2 SNEGSKA (reference sequence). With a few hundred thousand cells each, the CD8+ T cell subsets were individually sorted in triplicate. The authors gated naive CD8+ T cells as CD45RO-CCR7+CD27+CD95-. The study, taken as a whole, reports: The study found more hydrophobic TRB CDR3s in CXCR3-positive naive cells than in CXCR3-negative naive cells. Diversity ran similarly high across both naive subsets but far lower in memory CD8+ cells.

The rearrangement joins TRBV20-1 to TRBJ1-1. The source of this sequence is a human donor in good health. Some clones in this sample may be carry-over from other donors' samples. Input material: naive CXCR3+ CD8+ T cells from blood. Subset in this sample: CD45RO-CCR7+CD27+CD95- naive CD8+ T cells expressing CXCR3 (TNR3+). The chain's CDR3 is CSARLGTEAFF.